This T cell receptor beta chain was sequenced for a study of cytomegalovirus exposure and HLA in healthy donors. As for the study in general: Early released data had around 89 million unique TCRs, all coming from HLA-typed donors. Whole-study results and caveats: It was in a later analysis that TCR association rates were seen to vary by HLA locus, highest for DRB1 and lowest for HLA-C. When a later analysis compared HLA-associated TCR beta chains with equally common others, the HLA-associated chains turned out to be more clonally expanded and to have lower generation probabilities. Exclusion applied to some V segments, including TRBV6-2 and TRBV6-3, as they were indistinguishable.

PCR amplification relied on 60 Vbeta primers (plus 13 Jbeta primers). Clones were read by immunoSEQ multiplex PCR, and TCRdb kept only the in-frame ones, dropping some. Of some 150,000 clones in the sample, roughly 79% were seen once. On this clone: Its matching antigen is unknown.

There are 17 residues in the CDR3. Germline V gives CDR1 SGHRS, CDR2 YFSETQ. V trimming: 2 bases; J trimming: 3 bases; junction bases outside the gene matches: 7. The receptor was isolated from a male donor in good health and CMV-seronegative. The material sequenced was PBMCs. The J gene is TRBJ2-2, the V gene TRBV5-1; TRBD2 agrees at 10 bases. CDR3 DNA: TGCGCCAGCAGCTTTGAGCGGGGGGGCCGTGACACCGGGGAGCTGTTTTTT. Its protein is CASSFERGGRDTGELFF.